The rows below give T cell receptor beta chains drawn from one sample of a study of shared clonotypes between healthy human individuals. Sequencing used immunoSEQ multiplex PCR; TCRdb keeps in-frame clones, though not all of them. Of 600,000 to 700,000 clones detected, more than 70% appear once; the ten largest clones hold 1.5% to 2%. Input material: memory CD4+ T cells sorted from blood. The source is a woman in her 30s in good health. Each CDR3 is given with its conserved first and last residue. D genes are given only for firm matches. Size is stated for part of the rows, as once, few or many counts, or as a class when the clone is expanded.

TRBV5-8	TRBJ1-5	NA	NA	TGTGCCAGCAGCTATACCGGGAGCAATCAGCCCCAGCATTTT	CASSYTGSNQPQHF
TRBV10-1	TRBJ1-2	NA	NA	TGCGCCAGCAGTGAGACCCCGGACGGCAACTATGGCTACACCTTC	CASSETPDGNYGYTF
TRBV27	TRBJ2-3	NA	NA	TGTGCCAGCAGTTTCCGCGGGGTTACAGATACGCAGTATTTT	CASSFRGVTDTQYF
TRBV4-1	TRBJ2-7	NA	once	TGCGCCAGCAGCCAACCTCCAGGAAACGAGCAGTACTTC	CASSQPPGNEQYF
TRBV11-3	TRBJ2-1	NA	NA	TGTGCCAGCAGCGACCCCGGGACGAGGAGCAGTGAGCAGTTCTTC	CASSDPGTRSSEQFF
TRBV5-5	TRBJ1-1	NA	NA	TGTGCCAGCAGCTTGAGTGAGGGGAGGGCTTTCTTT	CASSLSEGRAFF
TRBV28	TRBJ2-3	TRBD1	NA	TGTGCCAGCAGTTCCGGTCGACAGGGGGCGAAAGATACGCAGTATTTT	CASSSGRQGAKDTQYF
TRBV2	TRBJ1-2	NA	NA	TGTGCCAGCGGACATACAGGCTCCTATAGTGGCTACACCTTC	CASGHTGSYSGYTF
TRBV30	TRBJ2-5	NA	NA	TGTGCCTGGAACATCTTGGGGGAGACCCAGTACTTC	CAWNILGETQYF
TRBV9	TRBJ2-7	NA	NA	TGTGCCAGCAGCGTAGCAACCGCAGGAGAGCAGTACTTC	CASSVATAGEQYF
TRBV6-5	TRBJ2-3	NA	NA	TGTGCCAGCAGGGGCCCAGGACGCACACATACGCAGTATTTT	CASRGPGRTHTQYF
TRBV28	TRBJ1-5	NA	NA	TGTGCCAGCAAACAAAACAGGGCTGGTAATCAGCCCCAGCATTTT	CASKQNRAGNQPQHF
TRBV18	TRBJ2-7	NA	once	TGTGCCAGCTCCCCGGTGAGGAGCTACGAGCAGTACTTC	CASSPVRSYEQYF
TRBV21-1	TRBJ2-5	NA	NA	TGTGCCAGCAGGACAGGACAGGGTGGGGAGACCCAGTACTTC	CASRTGQGGETQYF
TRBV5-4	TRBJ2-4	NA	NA	TGTGCCAGCAGCTTGGAGGGCCGTAGCCCTCAGTACTTC	CASSLEGRSPQYF
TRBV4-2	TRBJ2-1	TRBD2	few	TGTGCCAGCAGCTCATCGAGTCAGCGGGGGGAGCAGTTCTTC	CASSSSSQRGEQFF
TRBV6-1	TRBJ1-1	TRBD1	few	TGTGCCAGCAGTGACAGGGGGCGGACTGAAGCTTTCTTT	CASSDRGRTEAFF
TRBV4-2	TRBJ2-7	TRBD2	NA	TGTGCCAGCAGCCAATCACTAGCGGGAGTCTACGAGCAGTACTTC	CASSQSLAGVYEQYF
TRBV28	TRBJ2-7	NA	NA	TGTGCCAGCAGCCTCTGGAGCGGAAACTACGAGCAGTACTTC	CASSLWSGNYEQYF
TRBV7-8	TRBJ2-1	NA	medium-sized	TGTGCCAGCAGCTCCCGGGACTCTTACAATGAGCAGTTCTTC	CASSSRDSYNEQFF
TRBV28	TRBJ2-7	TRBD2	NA	TGTGCCAGCAGTTCAACCACCCGGACTAGCGGGAGCGCTATCTCGGCCTACGAGCAGTACTTC	CASSSTTRTSGSAISAYEQYF
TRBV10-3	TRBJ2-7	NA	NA	TGTGCCATCAGCCCTGGACCTCCGACCTACGAGCAGTACTTC	CAISPGPPTYEQYF
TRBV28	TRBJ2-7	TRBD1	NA	TGTGCCAGCAGTTCGGGACAGCTCTACGAGCAGTACTTC	CASSSGQLYEQYF
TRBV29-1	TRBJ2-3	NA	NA	TGCAGCGTTGAAGGGGACGGACTCAGCACAGATACGCAGTATTTT	CSVEGDGLSTDTQYF
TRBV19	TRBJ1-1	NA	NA	TGTGCCAGTAGTCCTGACAGCCTTATGAACACTGAAGCTTTCTTT	CASSPDSLMNTEAFF
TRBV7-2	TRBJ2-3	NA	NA	TGTGCCAGCAGCTTAGCCTGGAGCACAGATACGCAGTATTTT	CASSLAWSTDTQYF
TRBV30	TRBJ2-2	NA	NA	TGTGCCTGGAGCCCAGGGGTTACCCGGGAGCTGTTTTTT	CAWSPGVTRELFF
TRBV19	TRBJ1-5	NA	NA	TGTGCCAGTAGTATGTTTCCTCGGGGGAATAGCAATCAGCCCCAGCATTTT	CASSMFPRGNSNQPQHF
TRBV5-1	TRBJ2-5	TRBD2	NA	TGCGCCAGCAGCCGAGGGGGGACTAGCGTCAGGACGCAAGAGACCCAGTACTTC	CASSRGGTSVRTQETQYF
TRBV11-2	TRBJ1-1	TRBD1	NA	TGTGCCAGCAGCCCACGACAGGGTCGGCTTCAGGGCACTGAAGCTTTCTTT	CASSPRQGRLQGTEAFF
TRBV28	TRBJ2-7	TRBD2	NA	TGTGCCAGCACCCCAGAGGCGGGAGGGCCCTACGAGCAGTACTTC	CASTPEAGGPYEQYF
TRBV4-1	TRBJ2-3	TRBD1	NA	TGCGCCAGCAGCCAAGTTACAGGGGGCGCGGAAGATACGCAGTATTTT	CASSQVTGGAEDTQYF